The present T cell receptor beta chain was sequenced within a study of T cell responses to AZD1222 COVID-19 vaccine. Overall study: It was second doses at about 4 or about 12 weeks that were pooled. Overall study results and limits: Clonal diversity may have been underestimated, and the donors were mostly white British, with more females than males. There were vaccine-associated CD4 TCRs across spike, dominant at 160-218 and 743-854.

Comment on this clone: The antigen is unknown.

Trimming removed 4 bases from V and 3 bases from J, with 12 bases in between. CDR1 and CDR2 (germline): LNHDA, SQIVND (reference sequence). This CDR3 has 14 amino acids. Sequencing was performed with immunoSEQ multiplex PCR; in TCRdb, only in-frame clones are kept and a portion is missing. The profile shows about 110,000 clones, around 90% of them singletons. The source of this sequence is an adult in good health. J is TRBJ1-1 and V is TRBV19; D is perhaps TRBD1 (5 bases). Sample: peripheral blood, taken on day 0 of AZD1222 vaccination. The chain's CDR3 is CASSTPRGDTEAFF. The DNA of the CDR3 is TGTGCCAGTAGTACCCCGCGGGGGGACACTGAAGCTTTCTTT.